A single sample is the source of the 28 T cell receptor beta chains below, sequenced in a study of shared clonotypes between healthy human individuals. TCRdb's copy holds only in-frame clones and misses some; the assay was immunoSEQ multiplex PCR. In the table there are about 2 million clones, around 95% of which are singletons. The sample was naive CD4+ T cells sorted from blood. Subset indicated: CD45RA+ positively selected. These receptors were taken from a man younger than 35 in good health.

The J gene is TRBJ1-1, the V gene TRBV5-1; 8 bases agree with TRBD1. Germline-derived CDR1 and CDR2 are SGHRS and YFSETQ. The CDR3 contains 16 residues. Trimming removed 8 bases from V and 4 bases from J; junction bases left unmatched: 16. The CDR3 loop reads CASNLGVRDRFTEAFF. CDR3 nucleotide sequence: TGCGCCAGTAACCTTGGGGTGCGGGACAGGTTCACTGAAGCTTTCTTT.

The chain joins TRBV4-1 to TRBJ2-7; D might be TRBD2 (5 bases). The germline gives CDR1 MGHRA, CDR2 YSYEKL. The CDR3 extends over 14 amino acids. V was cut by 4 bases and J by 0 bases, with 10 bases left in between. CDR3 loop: CASSRGDNSYEQYF. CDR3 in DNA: TGCGCCAGCAGCCGGGGAGACAACTCCTACGAGCAGTACTTC.

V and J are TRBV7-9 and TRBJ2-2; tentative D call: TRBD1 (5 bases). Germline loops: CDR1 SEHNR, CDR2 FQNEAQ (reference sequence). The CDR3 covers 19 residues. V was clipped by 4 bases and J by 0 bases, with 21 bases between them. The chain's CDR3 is CASSSSKSTDISNTGELFF. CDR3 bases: TGTGCCAGCAGCTCATCAAAGTCGACAGACATCTCGAACACCGGGGAGCTGTTTTTT.

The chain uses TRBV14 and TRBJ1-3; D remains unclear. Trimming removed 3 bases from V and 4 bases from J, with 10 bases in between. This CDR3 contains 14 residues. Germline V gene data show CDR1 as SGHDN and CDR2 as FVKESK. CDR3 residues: CASSQQLEGNTIYF. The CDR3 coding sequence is TGTGCCAGCAGCCAGCAATTGGAGGGAAACACCATATATTTT.

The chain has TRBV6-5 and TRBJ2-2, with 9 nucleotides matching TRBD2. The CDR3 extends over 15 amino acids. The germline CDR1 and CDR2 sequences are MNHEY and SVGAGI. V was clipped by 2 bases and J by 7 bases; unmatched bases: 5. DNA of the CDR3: TGTGCCAGCAGTTACGGCGGGAGGGCCAGCGGGGAGCTGTTTTTT. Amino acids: CASSYGGRASGELFF.

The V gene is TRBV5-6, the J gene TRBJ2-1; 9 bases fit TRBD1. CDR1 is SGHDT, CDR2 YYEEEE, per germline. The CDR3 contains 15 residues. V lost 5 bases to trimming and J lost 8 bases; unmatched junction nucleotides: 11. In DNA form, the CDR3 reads TGTGCCAGCAGTCCTCGCCGGGACAGGGACTATGAGCAGTTCTTC. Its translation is CASSPRRDRDYEQFF.

The CDR3 is CASSSLRDSNTEAFF. The CDR3 coding sequence is TGTGCCAGCTCATCCCTTCGGGACAGCAACACTGAAGCTTTCTTT. The chain has TRBV18 and TRBJ1-1, with 7 bases lining up with TRBD1. J was trimmed by 2 bases and V by 5 bases; bases with no gene match: 8. CDR3 size: 15 residues. Germline lookup yields CDR1 KGHSH and CDR2 LQKENI.

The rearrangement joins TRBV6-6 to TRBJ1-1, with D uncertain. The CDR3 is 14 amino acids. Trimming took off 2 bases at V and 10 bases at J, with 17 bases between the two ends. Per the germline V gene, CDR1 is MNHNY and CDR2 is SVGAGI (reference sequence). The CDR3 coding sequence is TGTGCCAGCAGTTACCGACATTCGGGCTATGGAGCTTTCTTT. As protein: CASSYRHSGYGAFF.

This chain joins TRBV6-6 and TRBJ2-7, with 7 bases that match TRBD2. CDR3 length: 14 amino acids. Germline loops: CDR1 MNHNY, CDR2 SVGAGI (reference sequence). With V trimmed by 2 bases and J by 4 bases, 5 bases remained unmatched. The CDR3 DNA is TGTGCCAGCAGTTACGGGGGGGAAGCGTACGAGCAGTACTTC. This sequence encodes CASSYGGEAYEQYF.

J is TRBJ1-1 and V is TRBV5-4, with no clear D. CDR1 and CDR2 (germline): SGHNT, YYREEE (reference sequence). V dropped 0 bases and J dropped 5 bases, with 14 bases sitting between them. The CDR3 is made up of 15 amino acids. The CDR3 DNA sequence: TGTGCCAGCAGCTTGGACCTTCAGGACGGGACTGAAGCTTTCTTT. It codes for CASSLDLQDGTEAFF. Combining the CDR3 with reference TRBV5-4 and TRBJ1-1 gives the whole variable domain ETGVTQSPTHLIKTRGQQVTLRCSSQSGHNTVSWYQQALGQGPQFIFQYYREEENGRGNFPPRFSGLQFPNYSSELNVNALELDDSALYLCASSLDLQDGTEAFFGQGTRLTVV.

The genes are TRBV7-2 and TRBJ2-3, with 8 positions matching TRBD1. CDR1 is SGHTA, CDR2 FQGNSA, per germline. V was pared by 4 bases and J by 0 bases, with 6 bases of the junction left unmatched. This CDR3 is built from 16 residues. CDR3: CASSSGQGLSTDTQYF. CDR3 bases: TGTGCCAGCAGCTCAGGACAGGGCCTCAGCACAGATACGCAGTATTTT. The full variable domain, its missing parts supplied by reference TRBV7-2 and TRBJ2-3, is GAGVSQSPSNKVTEKGKDVELRCDPISGHTALYWYRQSLGQGLEFLIYFQGNSAPDKSGLPSDRFSAERTGGSVSTLTIQRTQQEDSAVYLCASSSGQGLSTDTQYFGPGTRLTVL.

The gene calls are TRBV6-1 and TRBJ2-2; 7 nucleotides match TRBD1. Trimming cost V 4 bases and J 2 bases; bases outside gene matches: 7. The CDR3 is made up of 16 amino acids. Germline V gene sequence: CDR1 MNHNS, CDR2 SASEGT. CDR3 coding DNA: TGTGCCAGCAGTGCGAAGGGGACAGCAAACACCGGGGAGCTGTTTTTT. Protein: CASSAKGTANTGELFF.

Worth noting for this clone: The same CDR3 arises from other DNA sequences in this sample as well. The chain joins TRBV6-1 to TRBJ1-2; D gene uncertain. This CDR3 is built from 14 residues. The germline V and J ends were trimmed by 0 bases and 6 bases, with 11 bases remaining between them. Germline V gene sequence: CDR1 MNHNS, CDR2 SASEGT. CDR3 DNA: TGTGCCAGCAGTGAAGCGCTTCGTGGGGATGGCTACACCTTC. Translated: CASSEALRGDGYTF.

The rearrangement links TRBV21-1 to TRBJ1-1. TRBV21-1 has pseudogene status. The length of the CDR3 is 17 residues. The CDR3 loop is CASSKRGGTNKNTEAFF. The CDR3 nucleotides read TGTGCCAGCAGCAAACGGGGAGGGACAAACAAAAACACTGAAGCTTTCTTT.

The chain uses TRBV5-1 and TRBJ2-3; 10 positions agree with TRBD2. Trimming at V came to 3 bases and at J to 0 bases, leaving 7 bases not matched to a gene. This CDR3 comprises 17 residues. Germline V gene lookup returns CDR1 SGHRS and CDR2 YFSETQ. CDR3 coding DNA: TGCGCCAGCAGCTCCGCTCTAGCGGGGGTGAGCACAGATACGCAGTATTTT. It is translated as CASSSALAGVSTDTQYF.

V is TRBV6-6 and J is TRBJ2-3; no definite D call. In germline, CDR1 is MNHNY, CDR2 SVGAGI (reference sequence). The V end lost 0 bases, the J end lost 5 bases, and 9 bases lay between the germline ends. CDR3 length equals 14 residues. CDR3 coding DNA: TGTGCCAGCAGTTACTCTACCTTGGGAGATACGCAGTATTTT. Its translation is CASSYSTLGDTQYF.

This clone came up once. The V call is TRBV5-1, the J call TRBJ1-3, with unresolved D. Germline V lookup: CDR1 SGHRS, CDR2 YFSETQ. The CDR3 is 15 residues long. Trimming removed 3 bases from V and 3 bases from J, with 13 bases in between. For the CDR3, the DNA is TGCGCCAGCAGCTCCGGACGGAACGATGGAAACACCATATATTTT. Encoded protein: CASSSGRNDGNTIYF.

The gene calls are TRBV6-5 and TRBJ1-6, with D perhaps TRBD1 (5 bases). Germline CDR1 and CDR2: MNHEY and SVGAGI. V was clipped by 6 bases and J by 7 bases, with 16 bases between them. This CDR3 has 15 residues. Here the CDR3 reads CASSPSWGKNSPLHF. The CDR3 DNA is TGTGCCAGCAGCCCATCGTGGGGGAAAAATTCACCCCTCCACTTT.

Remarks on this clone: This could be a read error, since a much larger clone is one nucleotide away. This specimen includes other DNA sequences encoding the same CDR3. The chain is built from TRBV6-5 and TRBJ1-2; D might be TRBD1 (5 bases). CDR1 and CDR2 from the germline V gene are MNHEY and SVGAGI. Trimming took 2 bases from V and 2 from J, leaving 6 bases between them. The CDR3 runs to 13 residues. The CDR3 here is CASSYAGNYGYTF. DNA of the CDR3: TGTGCCAGCAGTTACGCAGGGAACTATGGCTACACCTTC.

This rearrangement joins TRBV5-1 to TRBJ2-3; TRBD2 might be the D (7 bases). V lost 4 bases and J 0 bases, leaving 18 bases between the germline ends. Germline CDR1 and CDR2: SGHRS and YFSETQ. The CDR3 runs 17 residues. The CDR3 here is CASSPEPGGPSTDTQYF. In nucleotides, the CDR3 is TGCGCCAGCAGCCCCGAACCCGGGGGGCCTAGCACAGATACGCAGTATTTT.

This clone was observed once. CDR3: CASSNRGANYEQYF. CDR3 DNA sequence: TGTGCCAGCAGCAACAGGGGGGCGAACTACGAGCAGTACTTC. The chain links TRBV6-6 to TRBJ2-7; 8 bases are shared with TRBD1. Germline V gives CDR1 MNHNY, CDR2 SVGAGI (reference sequence). V was pared by 6 bases and J by 3 bases, with 7 bases of the junction left unmatched. This CDR3 has 14 amino acids.

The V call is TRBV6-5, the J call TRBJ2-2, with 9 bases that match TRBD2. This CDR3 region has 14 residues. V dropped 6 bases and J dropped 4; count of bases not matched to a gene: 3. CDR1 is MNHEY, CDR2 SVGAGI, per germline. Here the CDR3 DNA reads TGTGCCAGCAGACGCGGGGGGGGCACCGGGGAGCTGTTTTTT. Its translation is CASRRGGGTGELFF.

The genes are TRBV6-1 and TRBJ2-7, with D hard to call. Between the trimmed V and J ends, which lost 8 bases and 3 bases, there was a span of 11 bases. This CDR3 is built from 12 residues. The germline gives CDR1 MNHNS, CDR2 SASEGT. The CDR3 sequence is CASGKFDYEQYF. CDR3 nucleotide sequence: TGTGCCAGCGGGAAGTTTGACTACGAGCAGTACTTC.

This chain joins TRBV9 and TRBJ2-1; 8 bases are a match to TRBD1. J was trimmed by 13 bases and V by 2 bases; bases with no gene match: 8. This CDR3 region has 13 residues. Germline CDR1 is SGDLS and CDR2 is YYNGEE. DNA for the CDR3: TGTGCCAGCAGCGTCCTTGGGACAGGTGGTCAGTTCTTC. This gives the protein CASSVLGTGGQFF.

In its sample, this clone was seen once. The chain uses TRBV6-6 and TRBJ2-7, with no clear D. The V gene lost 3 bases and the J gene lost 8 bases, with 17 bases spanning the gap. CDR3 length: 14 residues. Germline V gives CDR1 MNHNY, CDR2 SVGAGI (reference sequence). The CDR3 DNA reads TGTGCCAGCAGTTATCCCCCCGAAGACCACAAGCAGTACTTC. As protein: CASSYPPEDHKQYF.

The CDR3 DNA reads as TGTGCCATCAGTGAGTCGCAGGCCGGGGAGACCCAGTACTTC. Translation gives CAISESQAGETQYF. This chain uses TRBV10-3 with TRBJ2-5; D unclear. The germline CDR1 and CDR2 sequences are ENHRY and SYGVKD. Trimming took off 0 bases at V and 5 bases at J, with 10 bases between the two ends. The CDR3 is 14 residues long.

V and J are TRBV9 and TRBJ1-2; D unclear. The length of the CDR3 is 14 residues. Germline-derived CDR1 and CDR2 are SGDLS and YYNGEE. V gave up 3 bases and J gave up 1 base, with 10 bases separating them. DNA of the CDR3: TGTGCCAGCAGCGCTTGGACGGGTAACTATGGCTACACCTTC. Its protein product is CASSAWTGNYGYTF.

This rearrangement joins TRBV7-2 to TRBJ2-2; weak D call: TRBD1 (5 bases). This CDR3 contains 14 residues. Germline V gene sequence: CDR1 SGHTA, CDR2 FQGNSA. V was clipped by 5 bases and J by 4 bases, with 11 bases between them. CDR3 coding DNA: TGTGCCAGCAGCCTGCGACAGACCACCGGGGAGCTGTTTTTT. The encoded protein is CASSLRQTTGELFF. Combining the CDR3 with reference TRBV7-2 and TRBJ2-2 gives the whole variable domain GAGVSQSPSNKVTEKGKDVELRCDPISGHTALYWYRQSLGQGLEFLIYFQGNSAPDKSGLPSDRFSAERTGGSVSTLTIQRTQQEDSAVYLCASSLRQTTGELFFGEGSRLTVL.